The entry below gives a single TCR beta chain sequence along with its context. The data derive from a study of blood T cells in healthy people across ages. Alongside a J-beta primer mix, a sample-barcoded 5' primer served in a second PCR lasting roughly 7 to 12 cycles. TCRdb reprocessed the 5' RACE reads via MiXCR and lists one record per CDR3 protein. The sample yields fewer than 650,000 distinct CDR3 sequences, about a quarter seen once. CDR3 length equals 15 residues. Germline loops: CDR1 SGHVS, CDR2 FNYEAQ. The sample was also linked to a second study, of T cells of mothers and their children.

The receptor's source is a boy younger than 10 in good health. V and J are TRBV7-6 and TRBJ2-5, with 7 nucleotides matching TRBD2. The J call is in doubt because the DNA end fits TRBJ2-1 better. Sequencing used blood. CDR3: CASSQSGNWANEQFF. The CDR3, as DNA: TGTGCCAGCAGCCAGAGCGGGAATTGGGCCAATGAGCAGTTCTTC.